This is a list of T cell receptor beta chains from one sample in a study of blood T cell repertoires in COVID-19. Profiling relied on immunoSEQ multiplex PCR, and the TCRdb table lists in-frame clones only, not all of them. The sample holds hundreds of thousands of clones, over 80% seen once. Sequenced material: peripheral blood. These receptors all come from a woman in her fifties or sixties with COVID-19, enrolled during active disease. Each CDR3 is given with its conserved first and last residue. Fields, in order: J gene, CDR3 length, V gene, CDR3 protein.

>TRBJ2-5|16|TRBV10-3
CAISGRTSGSFGTQYF
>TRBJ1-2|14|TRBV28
CASSLGDRGYGYTF
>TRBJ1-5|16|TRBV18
CASSPLRRGENQPQHF
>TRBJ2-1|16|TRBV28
CASSVRTGGRSDEQFF
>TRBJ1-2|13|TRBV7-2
CASSFRTGEGYTF
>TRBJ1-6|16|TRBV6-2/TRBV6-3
CASSNSPGQDRTPLHF
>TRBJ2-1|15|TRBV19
CASSTRTRFYNEQFF
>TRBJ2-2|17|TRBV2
CAITTSGRAGGTGELFF
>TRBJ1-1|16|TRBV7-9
CASSSFSRGGGTEAFF
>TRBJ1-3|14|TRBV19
CASSAQGWGNTIYF
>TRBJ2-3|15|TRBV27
CASSFEGLNTDTQYF
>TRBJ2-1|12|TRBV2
CASSGLDNEQFF
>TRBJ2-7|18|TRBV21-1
CASSKSVRTAVGTYEQYF
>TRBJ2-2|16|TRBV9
CASSVVQGARSGELFF
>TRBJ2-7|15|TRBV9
CASSANPGTGIEQYF
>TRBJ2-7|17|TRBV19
CASSIWVGTGGLYEQYF